The clone carrying this TCR beta chain was observed once. The antigen remains unidentified. The source of the sample is a study of neoadjuvant nivolumab and ipilimumab in lung cancer. Overall study results and limits: From pretherapy to surgery, tumor richness and clonality rose with dual therapy. Resected tumors had greater TCR richness and clonality than uninvolved lung.

CDR1 LNHNV and CDR2 YYDKDF come from the germline V gene (reference sequence). This CDR3 is built from 15 residues. The V end was cut by 0 bases, the J end by 4 bases, with 9 bases between. Assay: immunoSEQ multiplex PCR; the TCRdb copy retains only in-frame clones and omits some. The table includes roughly 39,000 clones, roughly 87% detected once. The J gene is TRBJ2-2, the V gene TRBV15, with D hard to call. This clonotype originated in an adult with non-small cell lung cancer. Material: peripheral blood, obtained before neoadjuvant nivolumab, alone or with ipilimumab. The CDR3 DNA reads TGTGCCACCAGCAGAGAGGAACTCGCCACCGGGGAGCTGTTTTTT. It encodes CATSREELATGELFF.